Following are 8 T cell receptor beta chains from one sample sequenced in a study of metastatic and nonmetastatic thyroid tumors. TCRdb reprocessed the PCR reads using MiXCR. The sample yields around 29,000 clones, 20% to 25% seen once. All patients were treatment-naive before thyroid surgery. Sequencing used blood. All receptors come from a female donor with papillary thyroid cancer or a benign thyroid nodule (not recorded which). Some clones in this sample may be carry-over from other donors' samples.

This clone showed up many times. The rearrangement joins TRBV20-1 to TRBJ2-5; 9 positions agree with TRBD1. V was clipped by 8 bases and J by 5 bases; unmatched bases: 9. Germline lookup yields CDR1 DFQATT and CDR2 SNEGSKA (reference sequence). This CDR3 region has 13 residues. The CDR3 protein is CSTPRQGVETQYF. The DNA of the CDR3 is TGCAGTACCCCTAGACAGGGGGTGGAGACCCAGTACTTC.

This clone was found many times. The chain uses TRBV30 and TRBJ2-4; no firm D call. The ends were cut back, 3 bases at V and 2 bases at J, with 17 bases in the middle. The V gene's germline CDR1 is GTSNPN and CDR2 SVGIG (reference sequence). CDR3 length equals 16 residues. The CDR3, as DNA: TGTGCCTGGAGAGGCCCTGGGGTTGTACCCAAAAACATTCAGTACTTC. Protein: CAWRGPGVVPKNIQYF.

This clone was counted at least ten times. The V and J genes are TRBV19 and TRBJ2-6, with a possible D match to TRBD2 (6 bases). This CDR3 comprises 16 residues. V shed 6 bases and J shed 1 base, with 13 bases lying between them. CDR1 is LNHDA, CDR2 SQIVND, per germline (reference sequence). CDR3 sequence (DNA): TGTGCCAGTAGCCGACTAGGAGAGTCTGGGGCCAACGTCCTGACTTTC. Its translation is CASSRLGESGANVLTF.

This clone was observed a handful of times. The J gene is TRBJ2-1, the V gene TRBV3-1, with D possibly matching TRBD2 (6 bases). Germline CDR1 and CDR2: LGHDT and YNNKEL (reference sequence). Trimming removed 4 bases from V and 2 bases from J, with 12 bases in between. CDR3 size: 15 residues. CDR3 sequence reads: CASSLDGGAYNEQFF. The CDR3 DNA sequence: TGTGCCAGCAGCCTAGACGGGGGAGCCTACAATGAGCAGTTCTTC.

The chain employs TRBV11-1 and TRBJ2-1; 9 bases map to TRBD1. After removal of 4 bases from V and 7 bases from J, the junction contained 14 bases not matched to a gene. Germline values: CDR1 SGHAT, CDR2 FQDESV (reference sequence). There are 17 residues in the CDR3. The CDR3 loop is CASSSIGQGSAVNEQFF. In DNA form, the CDR3 reads TGTGCCAGCAGCTCGATAGGACAGGGGTCAGCCGTGAATGAGCAGTTCTTC.

This clone turned up a few times. The rearrangement links TRBV6-1 to TRBJ1-1, with TRBD1 matching 8 bases. With 1 base clipped from V and 9 bases from J, the junction kept 10 bases outside the gene matches. The germline CDR1 and CDR2 sequences are MNHNS and SASEGT. The CDR3 has 15 residues. CDR3 DNA: TGTGCCAGCAGTGAAGGAGGGGACAGGCGGGGGAAAGCTTTCTTT. This codes for CASSEGGDRRGKAFF.

This clone was detected many times. This chain links TRBV20-1 with TRBJ1-1; D gene uncertain. CDR3 length: 16 residues. CDR1 and CDR2 from the germline V gene are DFQATT and SNEGSKA (reference sequence). The V end lost 0 bases, the J end lost 2 bases, and 16 bases lay between the germline ends. In DNA form, the CDR3 reads TGCAGTGCTAGAGATTCTCAGCGTACAGCTAACACTGAAGCTTTCTTT. This codes for CSARDSQRTANTEAFF.

The chain links TRBV2 to TRBJ1-2, with TRBD1 identical over 11 bases. The CDR3 runs to 14 residues. The trim removed 6 bases at V and 10 bases at J, leaving 10 bases unmatched. Germline V gives CDR1 SNHLY, CDR2 FYNNEI. CDR3 loop: CASSDGQGARAYTF. CDR3 bases: TGTGCCAGCAGCGACGGACAGGGGGCGAGAGCCTACACCTTC.